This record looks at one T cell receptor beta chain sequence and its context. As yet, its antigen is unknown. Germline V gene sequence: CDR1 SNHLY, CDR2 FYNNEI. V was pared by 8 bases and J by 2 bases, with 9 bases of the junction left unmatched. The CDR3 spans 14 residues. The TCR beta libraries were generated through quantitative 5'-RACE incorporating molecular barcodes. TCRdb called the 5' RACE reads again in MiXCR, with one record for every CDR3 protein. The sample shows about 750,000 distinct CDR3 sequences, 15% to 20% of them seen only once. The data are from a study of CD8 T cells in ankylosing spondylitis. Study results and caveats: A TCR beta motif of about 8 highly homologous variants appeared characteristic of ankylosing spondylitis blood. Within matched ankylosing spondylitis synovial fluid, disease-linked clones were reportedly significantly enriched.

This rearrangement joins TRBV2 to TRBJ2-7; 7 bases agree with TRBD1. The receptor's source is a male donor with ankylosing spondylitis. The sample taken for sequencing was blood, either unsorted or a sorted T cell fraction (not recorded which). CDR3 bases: TGTGCCAGCGTCTGGGACAGTGATACCTACGAGCAGTACTTC. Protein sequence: CASVWDSDTYEQYF.